The rows below give T cell receptor beta chains drawn from one sample of a study of cytomegalovirus exposure and HLA in healthy donors. Generated by immunoSEQ multiplex PCR, the TCRdb table keeps only in-frame clones and is missing some. The sample yields 75,000 to 95,000 clones, roughly 80% seen once. Sequencing used PBMCs. The source of these receptors is a man aged 18 to 29 in good health and CMV-seronegative. Both conserved end residues are part of each CDR3. D genes are given only for firm matches. Not every row has a clone size; where given, it reads once, few, many or a size class.

D gene,J gene,V gene,clone size,CDR3 protein,CDR3 DNA
TRBD1,TRBJ1-1,TRBV29-1,NA,CSVEDFRPGGRTEAFF,TGCAGCGTTGAAGATTTCAGGCCAGGGGGCAGGACTGAAGCTTTCTTT
NA,TRBJ1-1,TRBV6-1,NA,CASVSGTEAFF,TGTGCCAGCGTTTCAGGGACAGAAGCTTTCTTT
NA,TRBJ2-6,TRBV2,few,CASGQGRSGANVLTF,TGTGCCAGCGGGCAGGGGCGCTCTGGGGCCAACGTCCTGACTTTC
NA,TRBJ1-1,TRBV15,NA,CATSRDLEAFF,TGTGCCACCAGCAGAGACTTGGAGGCTTTCTTT
TRBD2,TRBJ2-5,TRBV4-1,NA,CASSQASGRAQETQYF,TGCGCCAGCAGCCAAGCGAGCGGGAGGGCTCAAGAGACCCAGTACTTC
TRBD2,TRBJ2-2,TRBV13,few,CASSSGLVLEGLNTGELFF,TGTGCCAGCAGCTCGGGACTAGTTCTAGAGGGGCTTAACACCGGGGAGCTGTTTTTT
NA,TRBJ2-5,TRBV4-3,once,CASSQDRGLGETQYF,TGCGCCAGCAGCCAAGACCGAGGACTCGGAGAGACCCAGTACTTC
TRBD1,TRBJ1-5,TRBV5-6,NA,CASSFSGGGQPQHF,TGTGCCAGCAGCTTTTCAGGGGGAGGACAGCCCCAGCATTTT
NA,TRBJ1-5,TRBV10-1,NA,CASSYNTNQPQHF,TGCGCCAGCAGTTATAACACAAATCAGCCCCAGCATTTT
TRBD1,TRBJ1-1,TRBV4-2,NA,CASSPGDSTEAFF,TGTGCCAGCAGCCCAGGGGACAGCACTGAAGCTTTCTTT